Listed below are T cell receptor beta chains from one sample, sequenced in a study of cytomegalovirus exposure and HLA in healthy donors. Some clones are missing from TCRdb's copy, which holds only in-frame ones; the method was immunoSEQ multiplex PCR. The sample lists around 130,000 clones; over 75% were seen once. The sequenced material came from PBMCs. The receptors were sampled from a female donor in good health and CMV-seronegative. CDR3s include the opening cysteine and the closing phenylalanine or tryptophan. A D gene is named only where the DNA matches it firmly. Clone size is given for some rows only: seen once, a few or many times, or a class if the clone is expanded.

D gene	V gene	J gene	clone size	CDR3 length	CDR3 protein	CDR3 DNA
TRBD2	TRBV6-1	TRBJ2-7	-	15	CASSGRAGGPYEQYF	TGTGCCAGCAGTGGTCGAGCGGGGGGGCCCTACGAGCAGTACTTC
-	TRBV27	TRBJ2-7	-	15	CASSPPGGSGYEQYF	TGTGCCAGCTCTCCGCCTGGCGGGTCGGGCTACGAGCAGTACTTC
-	TRBV15	TRBJ1-3	-	15	CATSRDRAFGNTIYF	TGTGCCACCAGCAGAGATCGAGCGTTTGGAAACACCATATATTTT
TRBD2	TRBV29-1	TRBJ2-3	few	14	CSVRTSGSPDTQYF	TGCAGCGTTCGGACTAGCGGGAGTCCAGATACGCAGTATTTT
-	TRBV18	TRBJ2-3	-	14	CASSPSRETDTQYF	TGTGCCAGCTCACCATCCAGGGAAACAGATACGCAGTATTTT
TRBD1	TRBV11-2	TRBJ1-4	-	13	CASSLQTGTELFF	TGTGCCAGCAGCCTCCAGACCGGGACAGAACTGTTTTTT
-	TRBV2	TRBJ2-1	-	12	CARRVAINEQFF	TGTGCCAGACGAGTAGCAATCAATGAGCAGTTCTTC
-	TRBV7-2	TRBJ1-1	-	14	CASSLAQKNTEAFF	TGTGCCAGCAGCTTAGCCCAGAAGAACACTGAAGCTTTCTTT
TRBD1	TRBV10-2	TRBJ1-5	-	15	CASSVTGYGNQPQHF	TGCGCCAGCAGTGTGACAGGGTATGGAAATCAGCCCCAGCATTTT
TRBD1	TRBV14	TRBJ2-7	once	14	CASKLTGSGYEQYF	TGTGCCAGCAAGTTGACAGGGTCAGGCTACGAGCAGTACTTC
-	TRBV5-6	TRBJ1-4	-	15	CASSSAGTTNEKLFF	TGTGCCAGCAGCTCCGCGGGGACAACTAATGAAAAACTGTTTTTT
TRBD1	TRBV27	TRBJ1-1	-	14	CASSKWTGGTEAFF	TGTGCCAGCAGTAAATGGACAGGGGGCACTGAAGCTTTCTTT
-	TRBV6-5	TRBJ2-5	-	13	CASSTTGRETQYF	TGTGCCAGCAGTACGACAGGGAGGGAGACCCAGTACTTC
-	TRBV28	TRBJ2-3	-	12	CASSLPGITQYF	TGTGCCAGCAGCTTACCCGGGATCACGCAGTATTTT
TRBD2	TRBV4-1	TRBJ2-7	-	15	CASSQAAVGGYEQYF	TGCGCCAGCAGCCAAGCCGCGGTGGGAGGGTACGAGCAGTACTTC
-	TRBV7-9	TRBJ1-3	-	13	CASSFLPGDTIYF	TGTGCCAGCAGCTTCCTCCCAGGGGACACCATATATTTT
TRBD1	TRBV7-9	TRBJ1-2	-	12	CASGPDRDGYTF	TGTGCCAGCGGACCAGACAGGGACGGCTACACCTTC
TRBD1	TRBV5-1	TRBJ2-7	-	14	CASATGKPSYEQYF	TGCGCCAGCGCGACAGGGAAGCCCTCCTACGAGCAGTACTTC
-	TRBV7-2	TRBJ2-6	-	16	CASRTDRTSGANVLTF	TGTGCCAGCAGGACCGACAGAACCTCTGGGGCCAACGTCCTGACTTTC
TRBD1	TRBV23-1	TRBJ1-2	-	16	CASSQSARGREYGYTF	TGCGCCAGCAGTCAATCGGCCAGGGGGCGCGAGTATGGCTACACCTTC
-	TRBV6-5	TRBJ2-7	-	13	CASSYPSSYEQYF	TGTGCCAGCAGTTACCCGAGCTCCTACGAGCAGTACTTC
TRBD1	TRBV7-9	TRBJ1-5	-	13	CASGDRGGQPQHF	TGTGCCAGCGGCGACAGGGGTGGTCAGCCCCAGCATTTT
TRBD1	TRBV29-1	TRBJ2-5	-	14	CSVLHGTGTETQYF	TGCAGCGTCCTACACGGGACAGGGACGGAGACCCAGTACTTC
-	TRBV6-6	TRBJ1-1	-	13	CASSVHMNTEAFF	TGTGCCAGCAGTGTACATATGAACACTGAAGCTTTCTTT
TRBD2	TRBV9	TRBJ2-3	few	14	CASTGTSGTDTQYF	TGTGCCAGCACCGGGACTAGCGGCACAGATACGCAGTATTTT
TRBD1	TRBV28	TRBJ1-1	few	15	CASSILTGGGDGTFF	TGTGCCAGCAGTATCTTGACAGGGGGCGGTGATGGGACTTTCTTT
-	TRBV9	TRBJ1-2	-	13	CASSVTGGWGYTF	TGTGCCAGCAGCGTAACGGGGGGCTGGGGCTACACCTTC
-	TRBV2	TRBJ1-3	few	15	CASSEDGASGNTIYF	TGTGCCAGCAGTGAAGATGGGGCCTCTGGAAACACCATATATTTT
-	TRBV6-1	TRBJ2-3	-	16	CASSEDVGLIPDTQYF	TGTGCCAGCAGTGAAGATGTGGGGCTTATCCCAGATACGCAGTATTTT
TRBD1	TRBV2	TRBJ1-1	-	14	CASGDRIGNTEAFF	TGTGCCAGCGGGGACAGGATCGGAAACACTGAAGCTTTCTTT
-	TRBV7-9	TRBJ1-5	-	14	CASSLEGINQPQHF	TGTGCCAGCAGCTTAGAGGGGATTAATCAGCCCCAGCATTTT
-	TRBV28	TRBJ1-1	-	15	CASSLSSTLATEAFF	TGTGCCAGCAGTTTATCGTCCACCCTGGCCACTGAAGCTTTCTTT
TRBD2	TRBV7-9	TRBJ2-7	-	15	CASSSSGRPPYEQYF	TGTGCCAGCAGCTCTAGCGGGAGGCCCCCCTACGAGCAGTACTTC
-	TRBV30	TRBJ1-5	once	13	CAWDDSQNQPQHF	TGTGCCTGGGACGACAGCCAAAATCAGCCCCAGCATTTT
-	TRBV27	TRBJ2-3	-	11	CASRLEYTQYF	TGTGCCAGCAGATTAGAGTATACGCAGTATTTT
TRBD1	TRBV9	TRBJ1-5	-	16	CASHCGQGGSNQPQHF	TGTGCCAGCCACTGTGGACAGGGAGGAAGCAATCAGCCCCAGCATTTT
TRBD1	TRBV28	TRBJ1-1	-	14	CASSPGDRNTEAFF	TGTGCCAGCAGTCCCGGGGACAGAAACACTGAAGCTTTCTTT
TRBD2	TRBV27	TRBJ2-1	-	19	CASSFLRLAGGVSYNEQFF	TGTGCCAGCAGTTTTCTGAGACTAGCGGGAGGGGTTTCCTACAATGAGCAGTTCTTC
-	TRBV29-1	TRBJ1-4	-	13	CSVSTVFNEKLFF	TGCAGCGTATCGACAGTCTTTAATGAAAAACTGTTTTTT
TRBD1	TRBV7-6	TRBJ1-1	few	14	CASSSAGGTAEAFF	TGTGCCAGCAGCTCTGCAGGGGGCACGGCTGAAGCTTTCTTT
TRBD2	TRBV28	TRBJ2-7	-	16	CASSGLAGGPPYEQYF	TGTGCCAGCAGTGGACTAGCGGGAGGGCCACCCTACGAGCAGTACTTC
-	TRBV5-1	TRBJ2-5	once	16	CASSLSPVLATETQYF	TGCGCCAGCAGCTTGAGCCCGGTGCTAGCAACGGAGACCCAGTACTTC
-	TRBV2	TRBJ1-2	-	12	CASSTRGYGYTF	TGTGCCAGCAGTACCAGGGGTTATGGCTACACCTTC
-	TRBV6-1	TRBJ1-5	-	14	CASSKQGPNQPQHF	TGTGCCAGCAGTAAACAGGGTCCCAATCAGCCCCAGCATTTT
TRBD1	TRBV29-1	TRBJ2-1	-	14	CSVDGTGSYNEQFF	TGCAGCGTTGACGGGACAGGGTCCTACAATGAGCAGTTCTTC
-	TRBV6-4	TRBJ1-4	-	18	CASGDVGKVRATNEKLFF	TGTGCCAGCGGTGACGTAGGTAAGGTCAGGGCAACTAATGAAAAACTGTTTTTT
-	TRBV5-1	TRBJ2-7	-	15	CASSPGVGRSNEQYF	TGCGCCAGCAGCCCTGGCGTTGGCAGGTCGAACGAGCAGTACTTC
TRBD1	TRBV10-3	TRBJ2-5	-	13	CAIRQGGQETQYF	TGTGCCATCAGACAGGGGGGCCAAGAGACCCAGTACTTC
-	TRBV7-9	TRBJ2-5	-	14	CASSFGGYQETQYF	TGTGCCAGCAGCTTCGGCGGATACCAAGAGACCCAGTACTTC
-	TRBV6-5	TRBJ1-5	-	15	CASSYSQGSNQPQHF	TGTGCCAGCAGTTACTCACAGGGAAGCAATCAGCCCCAGCATTTT
-	TRBV6-5	TRBJ2-3	few	12	CASSSRADTQYF	TGTGCCAGCAGTTCCAGGGCAGATACGCAGTATTTT
-	TRBV4-2	TRBJ2-3	-	14	CASSQGTTEDTQYF	TGTGCCAGCAGCCAAGGGACAACGGAGGATACGCAGTATTTT
-	TRBV2	TRBJ1-4	-	14	CASSVDGPGEKLFF	TGTGCCAGCAGTGTGGACGGGCCAGGGGAAAAACTGTTTTTT